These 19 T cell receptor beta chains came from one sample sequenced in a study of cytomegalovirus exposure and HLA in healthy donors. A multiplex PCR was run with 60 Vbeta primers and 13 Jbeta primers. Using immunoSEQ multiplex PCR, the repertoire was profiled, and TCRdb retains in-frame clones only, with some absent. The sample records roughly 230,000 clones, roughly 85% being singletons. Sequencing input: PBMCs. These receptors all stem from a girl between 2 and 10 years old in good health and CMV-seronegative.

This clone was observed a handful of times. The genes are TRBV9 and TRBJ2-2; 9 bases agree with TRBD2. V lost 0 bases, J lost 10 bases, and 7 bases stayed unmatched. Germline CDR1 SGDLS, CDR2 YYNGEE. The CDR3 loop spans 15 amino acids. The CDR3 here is CASSVGLAGFEELFF. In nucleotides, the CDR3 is TGTGCCAGCAGCGTAGGTCTAGCGGGATTCGAGGAGCTGTTTTTT. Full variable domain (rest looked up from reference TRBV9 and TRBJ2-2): DSGVTQTPKHLITATGQRVTLRCSPRSGDLSVYWYQQSLDQGLQFLIQYYNGEERAKGNILERFSAQQFPDLHSELNLSSLELGDSALYFCASSVGLAGFEELFFGEGSRLTVL.

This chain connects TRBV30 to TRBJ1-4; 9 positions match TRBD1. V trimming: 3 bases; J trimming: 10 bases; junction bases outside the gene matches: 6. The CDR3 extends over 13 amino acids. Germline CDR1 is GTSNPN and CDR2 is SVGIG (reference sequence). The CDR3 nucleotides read TGTGCCTGGAGGGGACAGGGTTTGGGAAAACTGTTTTTT. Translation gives CAWRGQGLGKLFF. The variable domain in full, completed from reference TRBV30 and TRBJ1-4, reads SQTIHQWPATLVQPVGSPLSLECTVEGTSNPNLYWYRQAAGRGLQLLFYSVGIGQISSEVPQNLSASRPQDRQFILSSKKLLLSDSGFYLCAWRGQGLGKLFFGSGTQLSVL.

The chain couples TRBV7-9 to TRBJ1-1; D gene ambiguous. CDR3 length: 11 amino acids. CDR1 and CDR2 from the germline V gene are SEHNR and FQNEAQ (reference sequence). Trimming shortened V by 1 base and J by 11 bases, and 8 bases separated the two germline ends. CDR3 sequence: CASSLGTKAFF. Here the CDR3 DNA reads TGTGCCAGCAGCTTAGGGACTAAGGCTTTCTTT.

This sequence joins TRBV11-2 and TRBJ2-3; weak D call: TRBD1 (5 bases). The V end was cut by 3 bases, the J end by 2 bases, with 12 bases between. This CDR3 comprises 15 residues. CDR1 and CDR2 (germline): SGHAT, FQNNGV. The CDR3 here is CASSFVGPTTDTQYF. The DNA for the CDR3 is TGTGCCAGCAGCTTTGTGGGGCCCACCACAGATACGCAGTATTTT. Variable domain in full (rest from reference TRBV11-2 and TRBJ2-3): EAGVAQSPRYKIIEKRQSVAFWCNPISGHATLYWYQQILGQGPKLLIQFQNNGVVDDSQLPKDRFSAERLKGVDSTLKIQPAKLEDSAVYLCASSFVGPTTDTQYFGPGTRLTVL.

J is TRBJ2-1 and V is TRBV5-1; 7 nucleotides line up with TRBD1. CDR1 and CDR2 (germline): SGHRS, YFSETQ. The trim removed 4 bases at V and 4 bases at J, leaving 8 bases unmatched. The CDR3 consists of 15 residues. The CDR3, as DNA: TGCGCCAGCAGCATCGGACAGGCCATATACAATGAGCAGTTCTTC. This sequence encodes CASSIGQAIYNEQFF. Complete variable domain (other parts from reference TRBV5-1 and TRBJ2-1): KAGVTQTPRYLIKTRGQQVTLSCSPISGHRSVSWYQQTPGQGLQFLFEYFSETQRNKGNFPGRFSGRQFSNSRSEMNVSTLELGDSALYLCASSIGQAIYNEQFFGPGTRLTVL.

The CDR3 nucleotides are TGTGCCAGCAACACGGCCGGCGGGGGAGGCTACGAGCAGTACTTC. It encodes CASNTAGGGGYEQYF. The chain has TRBV28 and TRBJ2-7, with 7 bases fitting TRBD2. The trim removed 7 bases at V and 3 bases at J, leaving 12 bases unmatched. The CDR3 covers 15 residues. Germline CDR1 and CDR2: MDHEN and SYDVKM.

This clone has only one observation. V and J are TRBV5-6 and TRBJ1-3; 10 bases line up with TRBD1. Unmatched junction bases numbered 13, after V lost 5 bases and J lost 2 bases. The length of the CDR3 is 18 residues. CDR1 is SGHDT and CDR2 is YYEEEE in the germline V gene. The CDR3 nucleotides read TGTGCCAGCAGTTCCAACCGGGACAGGGGTTTGACTGGAAACACCATATATTTT. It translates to CASSSNRDRGLTGNTIYF.

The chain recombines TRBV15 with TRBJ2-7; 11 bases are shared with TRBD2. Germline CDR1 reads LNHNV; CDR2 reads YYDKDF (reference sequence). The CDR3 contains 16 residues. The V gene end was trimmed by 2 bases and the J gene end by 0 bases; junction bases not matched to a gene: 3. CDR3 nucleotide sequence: TGTGCCACCAGCAGACCCGGGACTAGCGGCTCCTACGAGCAGTACTTC. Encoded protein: CATSRPGTSGSYEQYF.

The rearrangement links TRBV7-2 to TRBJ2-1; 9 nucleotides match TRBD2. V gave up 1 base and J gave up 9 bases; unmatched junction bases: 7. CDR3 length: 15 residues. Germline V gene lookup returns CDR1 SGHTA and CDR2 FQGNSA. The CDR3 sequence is CASSLVAGGVREQFF. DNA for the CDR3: TGTGCCAGCAGCTTAGTTGCGGGAGGGGTTCGTGAGCAGTTCTTC.

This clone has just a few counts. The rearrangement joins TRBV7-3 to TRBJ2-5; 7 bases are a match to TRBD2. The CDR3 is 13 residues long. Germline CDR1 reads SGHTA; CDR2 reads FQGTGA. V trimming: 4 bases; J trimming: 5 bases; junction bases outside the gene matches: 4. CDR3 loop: CASSSVGGETQYF. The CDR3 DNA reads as TGTGCCAGCAGCTCGGTGGGGGGGGAGACCCAGTACTTC.

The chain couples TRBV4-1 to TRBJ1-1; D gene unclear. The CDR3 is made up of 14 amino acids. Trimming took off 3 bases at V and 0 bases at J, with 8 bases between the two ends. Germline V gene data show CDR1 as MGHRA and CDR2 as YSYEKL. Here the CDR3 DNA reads TGCGCCAGCAGCCAGCAAGACATGAACACTGAAGCTTTCTTT. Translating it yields CASSQQDMNTEAFF.

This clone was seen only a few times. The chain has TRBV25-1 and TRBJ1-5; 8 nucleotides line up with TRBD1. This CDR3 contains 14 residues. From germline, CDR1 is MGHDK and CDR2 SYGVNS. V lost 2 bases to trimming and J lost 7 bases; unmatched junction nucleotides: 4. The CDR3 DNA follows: TGTGCCAGCAGTGAAGGGTCAGGGGGCCAGCCCCAGCATTTT. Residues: CASSEGSGGQPQHF.

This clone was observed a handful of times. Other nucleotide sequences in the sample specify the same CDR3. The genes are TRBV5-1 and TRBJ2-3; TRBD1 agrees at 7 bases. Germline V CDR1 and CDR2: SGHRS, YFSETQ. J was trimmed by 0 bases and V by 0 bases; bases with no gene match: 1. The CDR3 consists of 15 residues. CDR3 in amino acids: CASSLEGASTDTQYF. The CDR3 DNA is TGCGCCAGCAGCTTGGAGGGGGCCAGCACAGATACGCAGTATTTT.

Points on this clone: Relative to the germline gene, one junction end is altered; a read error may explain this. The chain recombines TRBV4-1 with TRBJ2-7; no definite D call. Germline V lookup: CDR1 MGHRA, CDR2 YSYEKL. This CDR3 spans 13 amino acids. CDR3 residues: CASSQEPPYEQYF. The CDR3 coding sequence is TGCGCCAGCAGCCAAGAACCCCCCTATGAGCAGTACTTC.

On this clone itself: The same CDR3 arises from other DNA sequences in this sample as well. CDR3 in DNA: TGTGCCAGCAGTTACTCCCGGACAGTCAACACTGAAGCTTTCTTT. Protein product: CASSYSRTVNTEAFF. The chain recombines TRBV6-5 with TRBJ1-1; perhaps TRBD1 as D (6 bases). Germline loops: CDR1 MNHEY, CDR2 SVGAGI. V shed 0 bases and J shed 2 bases, with 10 bases lying between them. The CDR3 extends over 15 amino acids.

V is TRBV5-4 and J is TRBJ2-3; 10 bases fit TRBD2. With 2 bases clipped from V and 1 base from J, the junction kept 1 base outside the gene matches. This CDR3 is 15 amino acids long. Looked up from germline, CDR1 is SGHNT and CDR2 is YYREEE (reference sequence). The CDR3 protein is CASSLAGGRTDTQYF. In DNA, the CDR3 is TGTGCCAGCAGCTTAGCGGGGGGGCGCACAGATACGCAGTATTTT.

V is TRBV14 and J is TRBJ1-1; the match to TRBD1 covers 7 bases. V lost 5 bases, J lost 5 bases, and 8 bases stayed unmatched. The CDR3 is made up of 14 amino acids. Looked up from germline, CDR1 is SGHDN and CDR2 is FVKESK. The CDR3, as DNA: TGTGCCAGCAGCAACGAACAGGGGAGGACTGAAGCTTTCTTT. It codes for CASSNEQGRTEAFF.

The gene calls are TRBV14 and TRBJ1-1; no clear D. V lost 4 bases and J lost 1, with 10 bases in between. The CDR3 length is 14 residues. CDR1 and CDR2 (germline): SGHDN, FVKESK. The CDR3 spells CASSRSLPNTEAFF. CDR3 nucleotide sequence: TGTGCCAGCAGCCGGAGTCTGCCGAACACTGAAGCTTTCTTT. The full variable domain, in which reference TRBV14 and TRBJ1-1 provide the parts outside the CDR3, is EAGVTQFPSHSVIEKGQTVTLRCDPISGHDNLYWYRRVMGKEIKFLLHFVKESKQDESGMPNNRFLAERTGGTYSTLKVQPAELEDSGVYFCASSRSLPNTEAFFGQGTRLTVV.

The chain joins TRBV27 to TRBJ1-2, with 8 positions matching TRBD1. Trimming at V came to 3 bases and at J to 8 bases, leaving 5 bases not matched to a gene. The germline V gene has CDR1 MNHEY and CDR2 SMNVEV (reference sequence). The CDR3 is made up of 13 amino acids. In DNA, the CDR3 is TGTGCCAGCAGTTTTCGGACAGGGAACGGCTACACCTTC. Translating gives CASSFRTGNGYTF.